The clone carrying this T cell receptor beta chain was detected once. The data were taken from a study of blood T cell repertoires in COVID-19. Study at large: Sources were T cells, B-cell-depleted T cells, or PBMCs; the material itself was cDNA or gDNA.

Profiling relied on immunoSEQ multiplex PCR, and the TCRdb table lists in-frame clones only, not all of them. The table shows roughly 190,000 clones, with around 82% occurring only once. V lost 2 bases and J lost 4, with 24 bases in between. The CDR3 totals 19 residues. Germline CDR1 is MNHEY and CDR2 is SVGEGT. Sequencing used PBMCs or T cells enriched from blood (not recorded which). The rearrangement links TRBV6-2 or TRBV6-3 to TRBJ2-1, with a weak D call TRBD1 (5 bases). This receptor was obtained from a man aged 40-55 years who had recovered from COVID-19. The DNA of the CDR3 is TGTGCCAGCAGTTACCGCGTCGACAGTTCTCTTTCCGCGTACAATGAGCAGTTCTTC. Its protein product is CASSYRVDSSLSAYNEQFF.